This TCR beta chain was identified during a study of shared clonotypes between healthy human individuals. An even split of each subset's genomic DNA across several immunoSEQ plates was performed. TCRdb's table, derived via immunoSEQ multiplex PCR, lists solely in-frame clones and lacks some. The table has approximately 1.9 million clones, roughly 93% seen once. Details on this clone: Its antigen is undetermined. At the DNA level, this CDR3 is encoded by other sequences in the same sample as well.

CD45RO-negative, CCR7-selected cells formed the naive CD8 fraction, which excluded terminally differentiated effector memory CD45RA+ cells. Each sample came from a Caucasian adult donor living in Nashville, Tennessee. Findings and caveats of the study: What limited the represented genetic and exposure-history diversity was the small number of donors.

The germline gives CDR1 SEHNR, CDR2 FQNEAQ (reference sequence). CDR3 length: 13 amino acids. V shed 5 bases and J 4 bases; nucleotides not matched to a gene: 3. This chain uses TRBV7-9 with TRBJ1-1, with TRBD1 identical over 8 bases. Sequenced sample: naive CD8+ T cells from PBMCs. The TCR was taken from a man between 18 and 35 years old in good health. Some clones in this sample may be carry-over from other donors' samples. CDR3 bases: TGTGCCAGCAGCCCAACAGGGGGCACTGAAGCTTTCTTT. Its translation is CASSPTGGTEAFF.